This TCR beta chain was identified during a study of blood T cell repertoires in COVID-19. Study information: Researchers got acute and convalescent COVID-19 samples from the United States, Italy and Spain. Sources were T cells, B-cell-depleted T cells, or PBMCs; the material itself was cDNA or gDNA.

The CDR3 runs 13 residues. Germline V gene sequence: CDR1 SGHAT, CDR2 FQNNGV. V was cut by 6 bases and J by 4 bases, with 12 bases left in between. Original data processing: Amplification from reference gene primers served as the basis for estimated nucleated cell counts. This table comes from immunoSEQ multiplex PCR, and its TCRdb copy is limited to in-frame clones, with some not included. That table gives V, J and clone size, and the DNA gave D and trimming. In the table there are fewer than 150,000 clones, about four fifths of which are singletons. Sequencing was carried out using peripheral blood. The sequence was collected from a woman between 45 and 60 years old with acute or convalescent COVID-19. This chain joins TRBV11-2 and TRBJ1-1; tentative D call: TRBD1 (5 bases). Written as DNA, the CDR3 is TGTGCCAGCAGTCCGCGTAGGGGCACTGAAGCTTTCTTT. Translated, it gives CASSPRRGTEAFF. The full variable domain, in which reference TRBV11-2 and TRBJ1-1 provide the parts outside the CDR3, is EAGVAQSPRYKIIEKRQSVAFWCNPISGHATLYWYQQILGQGPKLLIQFQNNGVVDDSQLPKDRFSAERLKGVDSTLKIQPAKLEDSAVYLCASSPRRGTEAFFGQGTRLTVV.